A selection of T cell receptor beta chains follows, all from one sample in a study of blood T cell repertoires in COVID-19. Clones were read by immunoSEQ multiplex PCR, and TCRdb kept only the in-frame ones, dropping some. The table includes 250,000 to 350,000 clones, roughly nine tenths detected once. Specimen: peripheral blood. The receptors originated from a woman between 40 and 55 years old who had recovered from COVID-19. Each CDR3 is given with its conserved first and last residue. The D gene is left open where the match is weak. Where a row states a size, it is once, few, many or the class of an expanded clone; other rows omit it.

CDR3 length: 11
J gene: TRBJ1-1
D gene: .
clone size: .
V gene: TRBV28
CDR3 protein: CASNMNTEAFF
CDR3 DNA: TGTGCAAGCAACATGAACACTGAAGCTTTCTTT

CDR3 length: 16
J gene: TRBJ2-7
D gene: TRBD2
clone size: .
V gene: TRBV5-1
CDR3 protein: CASSLAGLAGDYEQYF
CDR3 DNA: TGCGCCAGCAGCTTGGCGGGACTAGCGGGTGACTACGAGCAGTACTTC

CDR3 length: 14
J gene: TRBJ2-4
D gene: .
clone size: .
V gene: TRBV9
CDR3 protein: CASSPQGGGNIQYF
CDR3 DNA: TGTGCCAGCAGCCCTCAAGGCGGAGGGAACATTCAGTACTTC

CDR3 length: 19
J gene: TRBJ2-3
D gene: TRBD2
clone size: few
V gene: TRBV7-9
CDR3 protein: CASSRIAGLLASKTDTQYF
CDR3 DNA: TGTGCCAGCAGCCGCATAGCTGGCTTACTAGCGAGTAAGACAGATACGCAGTATTTT

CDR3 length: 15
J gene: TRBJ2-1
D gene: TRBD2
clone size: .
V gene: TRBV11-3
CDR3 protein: CASSLSGEGLNEQFF
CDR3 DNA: TGTGCCAGCAGCTTATCGGGGGAGGGCCTCAATGAGCAGTTCTTC

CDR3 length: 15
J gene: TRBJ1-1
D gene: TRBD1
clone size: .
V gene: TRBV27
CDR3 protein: CASSLEAGGIFRAFF
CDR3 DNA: TGTGCCAGCAGTTTAGAAGCAGGGGGCATCTTTCGGGCTTTCTTT

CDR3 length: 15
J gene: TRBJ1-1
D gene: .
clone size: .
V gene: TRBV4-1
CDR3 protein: CASSQDRGRGTEAFF
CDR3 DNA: TGCGCCAGCAGCCAAGATCGGGGCAGGGGCACTGAAGCTTTCTTT

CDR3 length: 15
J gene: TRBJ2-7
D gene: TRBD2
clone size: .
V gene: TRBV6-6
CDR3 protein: CASSYWGLANYEQYF
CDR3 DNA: TGTGCCAGCAGTTACTGGGGACTAGCGAACTACGAGCAGTACTTC

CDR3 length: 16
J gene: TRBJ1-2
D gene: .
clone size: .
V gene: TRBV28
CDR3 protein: CASTPQAPTGHYGYTF
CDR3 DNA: TGTGCCAGCACCCCCCAGGCCCCTACAGGGCACTATGGCTACACCTTC

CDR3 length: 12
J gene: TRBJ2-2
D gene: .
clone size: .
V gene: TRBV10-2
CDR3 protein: CASRLGAGELFF
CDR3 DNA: TGCGCCAGCAGACTAGGCGCCGGGGAGCTGTTTTTT

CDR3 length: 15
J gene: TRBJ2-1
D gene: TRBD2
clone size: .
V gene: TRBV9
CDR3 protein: CASSGRLAGANEQFF
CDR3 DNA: TGTGCCAGCAGCGGCAGACTAGCGGGGGCGAATGAGCAGTTCTTC

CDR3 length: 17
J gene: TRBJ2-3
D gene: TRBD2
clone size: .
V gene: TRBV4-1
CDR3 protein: CASRKGLAGRRTDTQYF
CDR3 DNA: TGCGCCAGCAGGAAGGGGCTAGCGGGAAGACGCACAGATACGCAGTATTTT

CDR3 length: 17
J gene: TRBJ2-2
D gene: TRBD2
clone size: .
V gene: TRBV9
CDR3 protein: CASSPNPPGGYTGELFF
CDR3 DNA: TGTGCCAGCAGCCCCAACCCCCCGGGAGGGTACACCGGGGAGCTGTTTTTT

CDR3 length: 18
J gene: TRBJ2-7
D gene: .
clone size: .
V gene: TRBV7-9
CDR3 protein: CASSPKAPGQLTKYEQYF
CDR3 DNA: TGTGCCAGCAGCCCCAAGGCACCGGGACAACTAACCAAATACGAGCAGTACTTC

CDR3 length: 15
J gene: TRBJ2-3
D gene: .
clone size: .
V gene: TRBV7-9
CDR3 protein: CASSLTGSSTDTQYF
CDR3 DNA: TGTGCCAGCAGCTTAACGGGAAGTAGCACAGATACGCAGTATTTT

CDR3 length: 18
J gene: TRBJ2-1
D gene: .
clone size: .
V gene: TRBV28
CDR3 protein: CASSSPGVGEQTYNEQFF
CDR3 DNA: TGTGCCAGCAGTTCCCCCGGGGTGGGCGAGCAAACCTACAATGAGCAGTTCTTC

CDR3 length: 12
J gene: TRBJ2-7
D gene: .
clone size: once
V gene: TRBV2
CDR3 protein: CASSWAYYEQYF
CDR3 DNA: TGTGCCAGCAGTTGGGCCTATTATGAGCAGTACTTC

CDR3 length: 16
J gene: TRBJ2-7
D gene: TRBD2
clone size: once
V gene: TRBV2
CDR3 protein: CASSESPGGRTYEQYF
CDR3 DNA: TGTGCCAGCAGTGAAAGTCCGGGCGGGAGGACCTACGAGCAGTACTTC

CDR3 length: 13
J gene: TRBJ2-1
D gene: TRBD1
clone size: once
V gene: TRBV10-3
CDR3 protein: CAITGQNMDEQFF
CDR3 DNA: TGTGCCATCACGGGACAGAACATGGATGAGCAGTTCTTC

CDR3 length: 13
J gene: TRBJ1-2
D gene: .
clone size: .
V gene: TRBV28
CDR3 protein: CASSLAGVYGYTF
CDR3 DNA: TGTGCCAGCAGTTTGGCCGGAGTCTATGGCTACACCTTC

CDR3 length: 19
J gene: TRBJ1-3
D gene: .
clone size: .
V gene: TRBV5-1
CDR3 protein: CASSSRPGGKNLRRNTIYF
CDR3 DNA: TGCGCCAGCAGCTCCCGGCCGGGAGGGAAAAATCTTCGACGAAACACCATATATTTT

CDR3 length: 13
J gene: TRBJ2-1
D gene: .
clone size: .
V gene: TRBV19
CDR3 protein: CASSIGGYNEQFF
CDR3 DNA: TGTGCCAGTAGTATTGGGGGGTACAATGAGCAGTTCTTC

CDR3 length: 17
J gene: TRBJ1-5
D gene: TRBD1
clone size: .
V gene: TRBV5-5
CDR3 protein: CASSLSGGGQGWQPQHF
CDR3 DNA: TGTGCCAGCAGCTTGTCAGGGGGAGGACAGGGATGGCAGCCCCAGCATTTT

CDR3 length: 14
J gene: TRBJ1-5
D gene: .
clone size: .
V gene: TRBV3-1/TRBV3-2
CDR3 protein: CASSQDGSNQPQHF
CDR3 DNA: TGTGCCAGCAGCCAAGATGGCAGCAATCAGCCCCAGCATTTT

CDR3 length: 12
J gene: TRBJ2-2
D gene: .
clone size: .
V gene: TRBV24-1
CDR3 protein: CATSDFYGELFF
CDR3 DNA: TGTGCCACCAGTGATTTTTACGGGGAGCTGTTTTTT

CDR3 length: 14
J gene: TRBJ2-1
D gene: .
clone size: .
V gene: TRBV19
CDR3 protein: CASSRLVSYNEQFF
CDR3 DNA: TGTGCCAGTAGTAGGCTAGTCAGCTACAATGAGCAGTTCTTC

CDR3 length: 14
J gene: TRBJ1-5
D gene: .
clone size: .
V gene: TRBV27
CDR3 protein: CASSLSYPQQPQHF
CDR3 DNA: TGTGCCAGCAGTTTATCATACCCTCAGCAGCCCCAGCATTTT

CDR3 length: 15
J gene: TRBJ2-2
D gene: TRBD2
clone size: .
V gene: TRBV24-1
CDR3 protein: CATSDPGGVLEELFF
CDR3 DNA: TGTGCCACCAGTGACCCGGGGGGGGTACTCGAGGAGCTGTTTTTT

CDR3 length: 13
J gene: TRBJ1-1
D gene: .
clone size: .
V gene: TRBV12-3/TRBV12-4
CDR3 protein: CASSFRGNTEAFF
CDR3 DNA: TGTGCCAGCAGTTTTCGGGGAAACACTGAAGCTTTCTTT

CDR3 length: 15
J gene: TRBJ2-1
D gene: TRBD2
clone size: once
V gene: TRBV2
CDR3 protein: CASSDTLAGRNEQFF
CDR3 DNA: TGTGCCAGCAGTGATACTCTAGCGGGCAGGAATGAGCAGTTCTTC

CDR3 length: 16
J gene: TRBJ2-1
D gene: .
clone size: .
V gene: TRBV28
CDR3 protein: CASSLLGAPRWNEQFF
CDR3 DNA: TGTGCCAGCAGTTTATTGGGCGCCCCAAGGTGGAATGAGCAGTTCTTC

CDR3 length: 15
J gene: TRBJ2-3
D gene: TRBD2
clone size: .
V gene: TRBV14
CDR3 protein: CASSLRLAGTDTQYF
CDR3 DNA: TGTGCCAGCAGTCTAAGACTAGCGGGCACAGATACGCAGTATTTT

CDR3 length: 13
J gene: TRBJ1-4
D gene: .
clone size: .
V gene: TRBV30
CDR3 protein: CAWSETNNEKLFF
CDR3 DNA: TGTGCCTGGAGTGAGACTAATAATGAAAAACTGTTTTTT

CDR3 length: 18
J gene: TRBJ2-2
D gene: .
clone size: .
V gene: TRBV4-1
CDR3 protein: CASSQDPASGTNTGELFF
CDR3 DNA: TGCGCCAGCAGCCAAGATCCGGCGAGCGGAACGAACACCGGGGAGCTGTTTTTT

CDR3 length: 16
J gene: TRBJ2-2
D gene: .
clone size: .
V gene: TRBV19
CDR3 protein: CASSITGSRVLGELFF
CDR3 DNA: TGTGCCAGTAGTATAACAGGGAGTAGGGTCCTCGGGGAGCTGTTTTTT

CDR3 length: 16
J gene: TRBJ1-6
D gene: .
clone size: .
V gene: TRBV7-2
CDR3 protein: CASSLAQAGHNSPLHF
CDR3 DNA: TGTGCCAGCAGCTTAGCGCAAGCAGGGCATAATTCACCCCTCCACTTT

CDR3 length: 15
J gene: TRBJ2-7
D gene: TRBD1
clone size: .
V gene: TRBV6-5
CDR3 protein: CASTFRQGASYEQYF
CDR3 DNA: TGTGCCAGCACCTTCAGACAGGGAGCTTCCTACGAGCAGTACTTC

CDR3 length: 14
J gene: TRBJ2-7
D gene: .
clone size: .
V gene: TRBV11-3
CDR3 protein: CASSSPRDTYEQYF
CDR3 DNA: TGTGCCAGCAGCTCACCCCGGGACACCTACGAGCAGTACTTC

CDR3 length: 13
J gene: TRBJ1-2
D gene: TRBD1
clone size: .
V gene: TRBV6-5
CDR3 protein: CASTEDRGEGYTF
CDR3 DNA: TGTGCCAGCACCGAAGACAGGGGCGAAGGCTACACCTTC

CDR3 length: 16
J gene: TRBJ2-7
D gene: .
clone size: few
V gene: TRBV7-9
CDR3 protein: CASSLTGPGQSDEQYF
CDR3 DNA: TGTGCCAGCAGCTTAACCGGACCAGGACAGTCCGACGAGCAGTACTTC

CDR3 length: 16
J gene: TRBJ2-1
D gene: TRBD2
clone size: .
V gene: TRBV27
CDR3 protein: CASSSAGLADYNEQFF
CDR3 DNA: TGTGCCAGCAGTTCCGCGGGACTAGCGGATTACAATGAGCAGTTCTTC

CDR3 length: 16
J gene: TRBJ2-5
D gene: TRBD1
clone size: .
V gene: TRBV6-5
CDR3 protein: CASSYLGGYGLETQYF
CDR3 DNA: TGTGCCAGCAGTTACTTAGGGGGCTATGGGTTAGAGACCCAGTACTTC

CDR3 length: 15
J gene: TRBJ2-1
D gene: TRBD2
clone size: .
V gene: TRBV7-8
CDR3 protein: CASSLEAGASTEQFF
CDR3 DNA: TGTGCCAGCAGCTTAGAGGCGGGAGCAAGCACTGAGCAGTTCTTC

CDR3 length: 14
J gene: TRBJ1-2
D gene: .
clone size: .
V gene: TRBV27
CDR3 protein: CASSLDSTYYGYTF
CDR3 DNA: TGTGCCAGCAGTTTAGACAGTACCTACTATGGCTACACCTTC

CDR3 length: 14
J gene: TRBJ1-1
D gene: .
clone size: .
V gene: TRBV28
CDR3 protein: CASRGGAKGTEAFF
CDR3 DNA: TGTGCCAGCAGAGGGGGGGCGAAGGGCACTGAAGCTTTCTTT

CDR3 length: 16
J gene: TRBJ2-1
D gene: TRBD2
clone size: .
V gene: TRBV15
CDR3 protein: CATSIPRGAPYNEQFF
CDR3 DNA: TGTGCCACCAGCATCCCGCGGGGGGCGCCCTACAATGAGCAGTTCTTC

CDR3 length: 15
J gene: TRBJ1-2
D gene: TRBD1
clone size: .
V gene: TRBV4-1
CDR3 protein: CASSQVGDRGRGYTF
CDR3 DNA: TGCGCCAGCAGCCAAGTCGGGGACAGGGGGCGAGGCTACACCTTC

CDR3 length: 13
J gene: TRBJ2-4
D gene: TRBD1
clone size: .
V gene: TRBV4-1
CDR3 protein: CASSHQGANIQYF
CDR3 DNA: TGCGCCAGCAGCCATCAGGGGGCGAACATTCAGTACTTC

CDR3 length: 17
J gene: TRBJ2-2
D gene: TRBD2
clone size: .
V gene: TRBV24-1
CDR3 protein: CATSDLLAGGDTGELFF
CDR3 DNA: TGTGCCACCAGTGATTTGCTGGCGGGAGGAGACACCGGGGAGCTGTTTTTT

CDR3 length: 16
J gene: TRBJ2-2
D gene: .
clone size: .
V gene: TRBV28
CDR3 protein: CASSFWAGANTGELFF
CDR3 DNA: TGTGCCAGCAGTTTCTGGGCAGGGGCGAACACCGGGGAGCTGTTTTTT

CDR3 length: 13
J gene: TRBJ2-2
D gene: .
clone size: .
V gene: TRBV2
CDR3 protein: CAKGKQGAGELFF
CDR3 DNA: TGTGCCAAGGGGAAACAGGGTGCCGGGGAGCTGTTTTTT

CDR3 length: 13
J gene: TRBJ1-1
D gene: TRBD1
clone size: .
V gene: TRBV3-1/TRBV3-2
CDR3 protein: CASSRNRGTEAFF
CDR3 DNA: TGTGCCAGCAGCCGCAACAGGGGCACTGAAGCTTTCTTT

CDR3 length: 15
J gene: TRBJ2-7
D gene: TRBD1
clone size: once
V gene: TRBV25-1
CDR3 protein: CASSGDREVRDEQYF
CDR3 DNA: TGTGCCAGCAGTGGGGACAGGGAGGTTAGGGACGAGCAGTACTTC

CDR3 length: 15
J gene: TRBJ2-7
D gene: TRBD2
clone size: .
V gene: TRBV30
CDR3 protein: CAWDRKGLAGGEQYF
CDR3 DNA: TGTGCCTGGGACCGAAAGGGACTAGCGGGGGGGGAGCAGTACTTC